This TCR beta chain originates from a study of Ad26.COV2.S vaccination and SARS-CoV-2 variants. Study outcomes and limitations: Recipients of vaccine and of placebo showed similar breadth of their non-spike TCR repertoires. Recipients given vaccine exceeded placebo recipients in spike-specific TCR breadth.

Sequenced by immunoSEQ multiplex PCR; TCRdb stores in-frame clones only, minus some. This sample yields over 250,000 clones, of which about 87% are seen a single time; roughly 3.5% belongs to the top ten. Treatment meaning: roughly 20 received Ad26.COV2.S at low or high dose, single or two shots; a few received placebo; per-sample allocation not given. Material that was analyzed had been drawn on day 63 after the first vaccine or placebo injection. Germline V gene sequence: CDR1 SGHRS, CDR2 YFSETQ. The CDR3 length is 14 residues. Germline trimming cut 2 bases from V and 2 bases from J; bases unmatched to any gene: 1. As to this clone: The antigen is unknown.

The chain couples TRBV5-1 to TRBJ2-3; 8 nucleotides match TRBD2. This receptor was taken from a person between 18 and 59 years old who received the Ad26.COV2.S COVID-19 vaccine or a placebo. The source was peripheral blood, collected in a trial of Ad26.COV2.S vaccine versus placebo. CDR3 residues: CASSFGGVTDTQYF. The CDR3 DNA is TGCGCCAGCAGCTTCGGGGGGGTCACAGATACGCAGTATTTT.